Below are 17 T cell receptor beta chains sequenced from a single sample in a study of CD8 T cells in Susac syndrome. RNA was extracted with the RNeasy kit, and a quantity of roughly 0.5 to 1 ug was reverse transcribed using random hexamers. TCRdb reprocessed the immunoSEQ multiplex PCR reads with MiXCR, giving one entry per CDR3 protein. Of hundreds of thousands of distinct CDR3 sequences detected, 80% to 95% appear once; the ten largest clones hold roughly 0.072%. The specimen was CD4+ T cells from PBMCs. These receptors originate from a human donor with multiple sclerosis.

J is TRBJ2-6 and V is TRBV5-1, with 7 bases fitting TRBD1. After removal of 4 bases from V and 0 bases from J, the junction contained 7 bases not matched to a gene. The CDR3 is 17 residues long. Germline V gives CDR1 SGHRS, CDR2 YFSETQ. CDR3 nucleotides: TGCGCCAGCAGCGGGCCCGGGACAGCCTCTGGGGCCAACGTCCTGACTTTC. Residues: CASSGPGTASGANVLTF.

The chain combines TRBV19 with TRBJ1-5; D is perhaps TRBD1 (5 bases). CDR3 length: 13 residues. V was trimmed by 5 bases and J by 7 bases, leaving 12 bases between them. Germline V lookup: CDR1 LNHDA, CDR2 SQIVND (reference sequence). This CDR3 is CASSRGVRQPQHF. The DNA of the CDR3 is TGTGCCAGTAGTCGGGGGGTCCGGCAGCCCCAGCATTTT.

The gene calls are TRBV25-1 and TRBJ1-1; D is uncertain. CDR1 and CDR2 from the germline V gene are MGHDK and SYGVNS. The CDR3 is 13 amino acids. The V and J ends lost 4 bases and 4 bases respectively, with 10 bases between them. The CDR3 DNA is TGTGCCAGCAGTGCGTCTTACGGCACTGAAGCTTTCTTT. It is translated as CASSASYGTEAFF.

CDR3 sequence reads: CATSGLRGYRGNQPQHF. For the CDR3, the DNA is TGTGCCACCAGCGGCCTACGTGGGTACAGGGGGAACCAGCCCCAGCATTTT. The chain employs TRBV15 and TRBJ1-5, with 8 bases aligning to TRBD1. Losses at the gene ends were 5 bases for V and 7 bases for J; bases not matched to a gene: 16. The CDR3 has 17 residues. Germline assignment: CDR1 LNHNV and CDR2 YYDKDF (reference sequence).

This chain uses TRBV9 with TRBJ2-3, with TRBD2 matching over 10 bases. Unmatched junction bases numbered 2, after V lost 0 bases and J lost 1 base. The CDR3 loop spans 16 amino acids. The germline V gene has CDR1 SGDLS and CDR2 YYNGEE. CDR3 bases: TGTGCCAGCAGCGTAGAGCTAGCGGGGGGCACAGATACGCAGTATTTT. Protein: CASSVELAGGTDTQYF.

The CDR3 bases are TGCAGTGCTAGGAACAGGGTCGGGACCTACGAGCAGTACTTC. It translates to CSARNRVGTYEQYF. The chain joins TRBV20-1 to TRBJ2-7; a possible D gene is TRBD1 (6 bases). V lost 3 bases, J lost 2 bases, and 14 bases lay in between. This CDR3 is built from 14 residues. CDR1 and CDR2 from the germline V gene are DFQATT and SNEGSKA (reference sequence).

The V gene is TRBV5-1, the J gene TRBJ1-2, with D possibly matching TRBD1 (5 bases). Germline CDR1 and CDR2: SGHRS and YFSETQ. Trimming removed 0 bases at V and 5 bases at J, with 14 bases between. This CDR3 has 15 residues. The CDR3 DNA reads as TGCGCCAGCAGCTTGGGATCTGCAGGGAATTATGGCTACACCTTC. Its translation is CASSLGSAGNYGYTF.

CDR3 in DNA: TGCGCCAGCAGCTTAGGCGGGGTCCTGGAGACCCAGTACTTC. This codes for CASSLGGVLETQYF. V and J are TRBV5-1 and TRBJ2-5; D might be TRBD2 (6 bases). The V gene lost 2 bases and the J gene lost 5 bases, with 13 bases spanning the gap. The CDR3 is made up of 14 amino acids. Germline V CDR1 and CDR2: SGHRS, YFSETQ.

The V and J genes are TRBV7-8 and TRBJ1-3, with 10 bases that match TRBD1. The germline V gene encodes CDR1 SGHVS and CDR2 FQNEAQ. This CDR3 spans 17 amino acids. J lost 1 base, V lost 5 bases, and 8 bases had no gene match. The CDR3 region has the DNA TGTGCCAGCAGCCCCTCTGGGACAGGGGATTCTGGAAACACCATATATTTT. Translating it yields CASSPSGTGDSGNTIYF.

J is TRBJ1-4 and V is TRBV28; D not certain. The germline V gene encodes CDR1 MDHEN and CDR2 SYDVKM. V shed 5 bases and J shed 8 bases, with 21 bases lying between them. The CDR3 length is 16 residues. The CDR3 loop reads CASSGPSGRGGEKLFF. The CDR3 bases are TGTGCCAGCAGTGGCCCCTCCGGGCGGGGTGGCGAAAAACTGTTTTTT.

V is TRBV4-1 and J is TRBJ2-3, with 12 bases that match TRBD2. This CDR3 has 18 amino acids. V shed 3 bases and J 2 bases; nucleotides not matched to a gene: 9. From germline, CDR1 is MGHRA and CDR2 YSYEKL. For the CDR3, the DNA is TGCGCCAGCAGCCATGCTAGCGGGGGGGTCCTCTTCACAGATACGCAGTATTTT. It translates to CASSHASGGVLFTDTQYF.

The V call is TRBV19, the J call TRBJ2-7, with a possible D match to TRBD1 (6 bases). The CDR3 has 15 amino acids. Germline loops: CDR1 LNHDA, CDR2 SQIVND (reference sequence). The ends were cut back, 1 base at V and 3 bases at J, with 13 bases in the middle. The CDR3 reads CASSIGGDILYEQYF. CDR3 nucleotides: TGTGCCAGTAGTATAGGTGGGGACATCCTCTACGAGCAGTACTTC.

This chain joins TRBV6-2 or TRBV6-3 and TRBJ1-5; D remains ambiguous. Germline values: CDR1 MNHEY, CDR2 SVGEGT. The CDR3 has 15 amino acids. With 0 bases removed from V and 1 base from J, the gap between germline ends came to 7 bases. CDR3 nucleotide sequence: TGTGCCAGCAGTTACTCATCCGTCAGCAATCAGCCCCAGCATTTT. It yields the protein CASSYSSVSNQPQHF.

V usage is TRBV6-1 and J usage is TRBJ2-7; 8 nucleotides agree with TRBD1. Germline V CDR1 and CDR2: MNHNS, SASEGT. CDR3 length: 13 residues. V trimming: 9 bases; J trimming: 5 bases; junction bases outside the gene matches: 9. Written as DNA, the CDR3 is TGTGCCAGTCGGACAGGGAGCGTCCACGAGCAGTACGTC. This encodes CASRTGSVHEQYV.

This clonotype was counted only a few times. The chain uses TRBV4-1 and TRBJ2-5; 10 bases agree with TRBD1. J gave up 5 bases and V 4 bases, and 10 bases lay outside the gene matches. CDR1 MGHRA and CDR2 YSYEKL come from the germline V gene. The CDR3 is 16 amino acids. The CDR3 here is CASSPVRTGGWETQYF. DNA for the CDR3: TGCGCCAGCAGCCCTGTGAGGACAGGGGGTTGGGAGACCCAGTACTTC.

This chain joins TRBV6-5 and TRBJ2-1, with D perhaps assigned TRBD1 or TRBD2 (5 bases each). Trimming took off 9 bases at V and 8 bases at J, with 17 bases between the two ends. Germline V gives CDR1 MNHEY, CDR2 SVGAGI. This CDR3 has 13 amino acids. CDR3 loop: CASIGTRGHEQFF. The CDR3 DNA reads as TGTGCCAGTATCGGGACCCGAGGCCATGAGCAGTTCTTC.

The chain recombines TRBV14 with TRBJ2-7; the D is unclear. This CDR3 has 13 amino acids. V lost 1 base and J 7 bases, leaving 11 bases between the germline ends. CDR1 and CDR2 from the germline V gene are SGHDN and FVKESK. The CDR3 DNA reads TGTGCCAGCAGCCAAGGCCCCCAGATTGAGCAGTACTTC. As protein: CASSQGPQIEQYF.